Listed here are 20 T cell receptor beta chains from one sample, sequenced in a study of OX40 agonist ivuxolimab in advanced cancers. The data were produced by immunoSEQ multiplex PCR, yet TCRdb's version contains in-frame clones alone and is incomplete. Here the sample spans roughly 70,000 clones, less than 90% being singletons. Sequenced here: CD4+ or CD8+ T cells sorted from blood, sampled in a trial of the OX40 agonist ivuxolimab. The origin of the receptors is an adult with an advanced solid tumor such as melanoma, head and neck, liver or kidney cancer.

V gene TRBV10-2 combines with J gene TRBJ2-2, with D possibly matching TRBD1 (6 bases). V was pared by 3 bases and J by 4 bases, with 12 bases between. Germline V gives CDR1 WSHSY, CDR2 SAAADI. The CDR3 sequence is 15 residues long. The CDR3 DNA sequence: TGCGCCAGCAGTGACTTGGACAGAGCCACCGGGGAGCTGTTTTTT. Translation gives CASSDLDRATGELFF.

The CDR3 sequence: CASSWGTQYF. DNA for the CDR3: TGTGCCAGCAGTTGGGGGACCCAGTACTTC. The rearrangement joins TRBV2 to TRBJ2-5; no clear D. Germline V gives CDR1 SNHLY, CDR2 FYNNEI. The CDR3 is made up of 10 amino acids. Between the trimmed V and J ends, which lost 5 bases and 7 bases, there was a span of 5 bases.

This rearrangement joins TRBV7-9 to TRBJ2-1; D is perhaps TRBD1 or TRBD2 (5 bases each). Trimming pared 2 bases from V and 8 bases from J, leaving 22 bases between. Germline assignment: CDR1 SEHNR and CDR2 FQNEAQ (reference sequence). The CDR3 is 17 amino acids. As DNA, the CDR3 is TGTGCCAGCAGCTTAAGGCCCCAGGGAGCACAAAACGATGAGCAGTTCTTC. Protein sequence: CASSLRPQGAQNDEQFF.

The chain carries TRBV19 and TRBJ1-5; perhaps TRBD1 as D (5 bases). Germline V gene data show CDR1 as LNHDA and CDR2 as SQIVND (reference sequence). The V and J ends lost 3 bases and 0 bases respectively, with 18 bases between them. The CDR3 covers 18 residues. Here the CDR3 reads CASSIWGGLFSSNQPQHF. The DNA of the CDR3 is TGTGCCAGTAGTATTTGGGGGGGTCTCTTTTCTAGCAATCAGCCCCAGCATTTT.

This chain uses TRBV29-1 with TRBJ1-6; maybe TRBD1 (6 bases). The V gene's germline CDR1 is SQVTM and CDR2 ANQGSEA. The CDR3 runs to 13 residues. V was cut by 4 bases and J by 8 bases, with 12 bases left in between. The CDR3 protein is CSVGTAEDSPLHF. CDR3 DNA: TGCAGCGTTGGGACAGCTGAGGATTCACCCCTCCACTTT. Together with reference TRBV29-1 and TRBJ1-6, the CDR3 gives the full variable domain: SAVISQKPSRDICQRGTSLTIQCQVDSQVTMMFWYRQQPGQSLTLIATANQGSEATYESGFVIDKFPISRPNLTFSTLTVSNMSPEDSSIYLCSVGTAEDSPLHFGNGTRLTVT.

The chain couples TRBV5-1 to TRBJ2-5; TRBD1 agrees at 9 bases. The CDR3 runs 15 residues. V shed 4 bases and J 1 base; nucleotides not matched to a gene: 5. CDR1 is SGHRS, CDR2 YFSETQ, per germline. The CDR3 nucleotides are TGCGCCAGCAGCCTCCAGGACAGGGGCCAAGAGACCCAGTACTTC. It yields the protein CASSLQDRGQETQYF.

V usage is TRBV11-2 and J usage is TRBJ1-2; D is possibly TRBD1 (5 bases). The CDR3 is 15 residues long. V was shortened by 1 base and J by 4 bases, with 13 bases between the two germline ends. The germline CDR1 and CDR2 sequences are SGHAT and FQNNGV. Here the CDR3 reads CASSLVQGGGYGYTF. CDR3 coding DNA: TGTGCCAGCAGCTTAGTCCAGGGCGGAGGCTATGGCTACACCTTC. The variable domain in full, completed from reference TRBV11-2 and TRBJ1-2, reads EAGVAQSPRYKIIEKRQSVAFWCNPISGHATLYWYQQILGQGPKLLIQFQNNGVVDDSQLPKDRFSAERLKGVDSTLKIQPAKLEDSAVYLCASSLVQGGGYGYTFGSGTRLTVV.

This chain uses TRBV19 with TRBJ2-4; the match to TRBD2 covers 7 bases. From germline, CDR1 is LNHDA and CDR2 SQIVND (reference sequence). With 4 bases clipped from V and 0 bases from J, the junction kept 9 bases outside the gene matches. The CDR3 spans 17 residues. In nucleotides, the CDR3 is TGTGCCAGTAGTAGCGGGAGTGGGGGATTAGCCAAAAACATTCAGTACTTC. This encodes CASSSGSGGLAKNIQYF. The variable domain in full, completed from reference TRBV19 and TRBJ2-4, reads DGGITQSPKYLFRKEGQNVTLSCEQNLNHDAMYWYRQDPGQGLRLIYYSQIVNDFQKGDIAEGYSVSREKKESFPLTVTSAQKNPTAFYLCASSSGSGGLAKNIQYFGAGTRLSVL.

The chain employs TRBV28 and TRBJ2-5; D call uncertain. The germline gives CDR1 MDHEN, CDR2 SYDVKM. V lost 3 bases and J lost 4, with 9 bases in between. The CDR3 runs to 13 residues. The CDR3: CASSLEGSETQYF. DNA for the CDR3: TGTGCCAGCAGTTTGGAAGGGTCAGAGACCCAGTACTTC.

The rearrangement uses TRBV7-9 and TRBJ2-7; 10 nucleotides agree with TRBD1. Trimming at V came to 1 base and at J to 2 bases, leaving 2 bases not matched to a gene. Germline CDR1 reads SEHNR; CDR2 reads FQNEAQ (reference sequence). This CDR3 has 15 amino acids. The CDR3 loop reads CASSLVGQGTYEQYF. In DNA form, the CDR3 reads TGTGCCAGCAGCTTAGTGGGACAGGGGACCTACGAGCAGTACTTC.

On this clone: This specimen includes other DNA sequences encoding the same CDR3. The chain uses TRBV18 and TRBJ2-1; the D is unclear. The CDR3 spans 12 residues. Germline V gene sequence: CDR1 KGHSH, CDR2 LQKENI. The germline V and J ends were trimmed by 3 bases and 3 bases, with 3 bases remaining between them. CDR3 region: CASSPGYNEQFF. CDR3 DNA sequence: TGTGCCAGCTCACCCGGCTACAATGAGCAGTTCTTC.

V is TRBV6-1 and J is TRBJ2-7; 7 positions match TRBD2. The ends lost 7 bases at V and 0 bases at J; junction bases unmatched: 6. CDR3 length: 14 residues. Per germline, CDR1 MNHNS and CDR2 SASEGT. CDR3 loop: CASTVGGGSYEQYF. The DNA of the CDR3 is TGTGCCAGCACTGTGGGGGGGGGCTCCTACGAGCAGTACTTC.

This chain joins TRBV4-2 and TRBJ2-7, with 7 bases aligning to TRBD2. V was pared by 1 base and J by 2 bases, with 5 bases of the junction left unmatched. The germline V gene has CDR1 LGHNA and CDR2 YNFKEQ. The CDR3 extends over 15 amino acids. The CDR3 here is CASSQVASGAYEQYF. In nucleotides, the CDR3 is TGTGCCAGCAGCCAAGTGGCTAGCGGTGCCTACGAGCAGTACTTC.

V usage is TRBV7-9 and J usage is TRBJ1-3; no firm D call. The CDR3 runs to 15 residues. The V end was cut by 1 base, the J end by 0 bases, with 7 bases between. Germline loops: CDR1 SEHNR, CDR2 FQNEAQ (reference sequence). DNA for the CDR3: TGTGCCAGCAGCTTAGGGTGGAACTCTGGAAACACCATATATTTT. Protein product: CASSLGWNSGNTIYF.

This chain uses TRBV7-2 with TRBJ1-1, with D perhaps matching TRBD1 (6 bases). The CDR3 spans 15 residues. CDR1 is SGHTA, CDR2 FQGNSA, per germline. V shed 3 bases and J shed 0 bases, with 11 bases lying between them. CDR3 amino acids: CASSFTGLMNTEAFF. As DNA, the CDR3 is TGTGCCAGCAGCTTCACAGGGCTGATGAACACTGAAGCTTTCTTT.

The V and J genes are TRBV30 and TRBJ2-2; 7 bases agree with TRBD1. V shed 0 bases and J 6 bases; nucleotides not matched to a gene: 7. The germline CDR1 and CDR2 sequences are GTSNPN and SVGIG (reference sequence). This CDR3 region has 15 residues. This CDR3 is CAWSVRLGQAGELFF. The CDR3 DNA is TGTGCCTGGAGTGTACGGCTAGGACAGGCCGGGGAGCTGTTTTTT. The whole variable domain, filled in from reference TRBV30 and TRBJ2-2, reads SQTIHQWPATLVQPVGSPLSLECTVEGTSNPNLYWYRQAAGRGLQLLFYSVGIGQISSEVPQNLSASRPQDRQFILSSKKLLLSDSGFYLCAWSVRLGQAGELFFGEGSRLTVL.

The chain links TRBV30 to TRBJ2-7; 7 bases align to TRBD2. The junction had 7 bases not matched to a gene; V was cut back by 4 bases and J by 7 bases. The CDR3 is 12 amino acids. CDR1 and CDR2 (germline): GTSNPN, SVGIG (reference sequence). CDR3 region: CAWTRERGEQYF. The CDR3 DNA reads TGTGCCTGGACAAGGGAGCGGGGTGAGCAGTACTTC.

This rearrangement joins TRBV11-3 to TRBJ2-1, with 9 nucleotides matching TRBD2. Trimming removed 0 bases from V and 5 bases from J; junction bases left unmatched: 8. Germline CDR1 is SGHNT and CDR2 is YENEEA. The CDR3 loop spans 17 amino acids. CDR3 sequence: CASSLDRGGAGNNEQFF. The CDR3 region has the DNA TGTGCCAGCAGCTTAGATCGCGGGGGGGCTGGAAACAATGAGCAGTTCTTC.

CDR3 sequence (DNA): TGTGCCACCCAAACAGGGGAGAGCACTGAAGCTTTCTTT. Translating it yields CATQTGESTEAFF. This chain connects TRBV6-5 to TRBJ1-1, with 7 bases matching TRBD1. Losses at the gene ends were 10 bases for V and 4 bases for J; bases not matched to a gene: 9. This CDR3 is 13 amino acids long. Germline CDR1 MNHEY, CDR2 SVGAGI.

The chain joins TRBV28 to TRBJ2-7, with 9 bases identical to TRBD1. The CDR3 totals 14 residues. V shed 10 bases and J 5 bases; nucleotides not matched to a gene: 12. Germline CDR1 is MDHEN and CDR2 is SYDVKM. The CDR3: CAIDSGQGGNEQYF. CDR3 in DNA: TGTGCCATCGACTCGGGACAGGGTGGTAACGAGCAGTACTTC.